This T cell receptor beta chain was documented in a study of human T cells and chemical hapten exposure. Study-wide context: Researchers reported sensitizing an approximately 2 cm by approximately 2 cm upper inner arm skin site with 2% DPC. Upper back patch tests used 0.01% DPC, scored after 6 days.

TCRdb itself ran the RACE reads through MiXCR, one entry per CDR3 protein. The sample shows around 110,000 distinct CDR3 sequences, roughly 12% of them seen only once. The time point here: patch test 1, 2 weeks after DPC sensitization. Treatment given: therapeutic diphenylcyclopropenone sensitization with weekly scalp DPC. The CDR3 contains 14 residues. V lost 4 bases and J lost 1, with 13 bases in between. Germline CDR1 DFQATT, CDR2 SNEGSKA (reference sequence). The sequence came from a woman aged 45 to 65 with alopecia areata. Some clones in this sample may be carry-over from other donors' samples. The V and J genes are TRBV20-1 and TRBJ1-1; the D is unclear. The material was whole blood, obtained in connection with sensitization to the hapten diphenylcyclopropenone (DPC). CDR3 DNA: TGCAGTGCTAAGATAGGTCAGACGAACACTGAAGCTTTCTTT. Protein: CSAKIGQTNTEAFF.